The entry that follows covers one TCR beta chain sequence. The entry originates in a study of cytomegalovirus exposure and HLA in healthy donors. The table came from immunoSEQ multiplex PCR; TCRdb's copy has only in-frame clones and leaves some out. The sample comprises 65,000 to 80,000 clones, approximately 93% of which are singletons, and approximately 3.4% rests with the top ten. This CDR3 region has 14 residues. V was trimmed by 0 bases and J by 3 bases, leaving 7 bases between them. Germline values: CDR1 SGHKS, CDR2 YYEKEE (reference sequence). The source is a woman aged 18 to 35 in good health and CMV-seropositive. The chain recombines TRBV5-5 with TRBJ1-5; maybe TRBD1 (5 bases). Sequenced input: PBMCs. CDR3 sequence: CASSLGQLNQPQHF. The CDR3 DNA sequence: TGTGCCAGCAGCTTGGGACAGCTCAATCAGCCCCAGCATTTT.